The rows below give T cell receptor beta chains drawn from one sample of a study of control samples from healthy donors and cancer patients. The assay was immunoSEQ multiplex PCR, and TCRdb's table has in-frame clones only and misses some. The data contain 130,000 or so clones, roughly 92% of them singletons. The sample consisted of blood. These receptors originate from a young man in good health. The CDR3 runs from the conserved cysteine through the conserved F or W. The order of the fields is V gene, J gene, D gene, clone size, CDR3 DNA, CDR3 protein. D genes are given only for firm matches. Size is stated for part of the rows, as once, few or many counts, or as a class when the clone is expanded.

V gene: TRBV6-5; J gene: TRBJ1-2; D gene: NA; clone size: NA; CDR3 DNA: TGTGCCAGCAACACGAACACAGGGATAGATGGCTACACCTTC; CDR3 protein: CASNTNTGIDGYTF
V gene: TRBV5-5; J gene: TRBJ2-5; D gene: TRBD2; clone size: NA; CDR3 DNA: TGTGCCAGCAGGCCAAGACTAGCGGGGGGCCAAGAGACCCAGTACTTC; CDR3 protein: CASRPRLAGGQETQYF
V gene: TRBV4-1; J gene: TRBJ1-6; D gene: NA; clone size: many; CDR3 DNA: TGCGCCAGCAGTAGCGGGGGCCGCACCCTCCACTTT; CDR3 protein: CASSSGGRTLHF
V gene: TRBV4-1; J gene: TRBJ1-2; D gene: NA; clone size: NA; CDR3 DNA: TGCGCCAGCAGCCCGTCCGGCGGGGCTAAGGGCCAGGGCTACACCTTC; CDR3 protein: CASSPSGGAKGQGYTF
V gene: TRBV4-1; J gene: TRBJ1-4; D gene: NA; clone size: NA; CDR3 DNA: TGCGCCAGCAGCCCCCCCGAACGGGTTCTTGGGGAAAAACTGTTTTTT; CDR3 protein: CASSPPERVLGEKLFF
V gene: TRBV9; J gene: TRBJ2-3; D gene: TRBD2; clone size: NA; CDR3 DNA: TGTGCCAGCAGCGTGTTATCGGGGGGGGCAGATACGCAGTATTTT; CDR3 protein: CASSVLSGGADTQYF
V gene: TRBV29-1; J gene: TRBJ1-1; D gene: TRBD1; clone size: NA; CDR3 DNA: TGCAGCGTTGCAGGACGACAGGGTGACACTGAAGCTTTCTTT; CDR3 protein: CSVAGRQGDTEAFF
V gene: TRBV3-1/TRBV3-2; J gene: TRBJ1-3; D gene: TRBD1; clone size: NA; CDR3 DNA: TGTGCCAGCAGCAGCCAACAGGGGGTGGTTGGAAACACCATATATTTT; CDR3 protein: CASSSQQGVVGNTIYF
V gene: TRBV2; J gene: TRBJ1-1; D gene: TRBD1; clone size: NA; CDR3 DNA: TGTGCCAGCAGCGAGGGACAGGGTACTGAAGCTTTCTTT; CDR3 protein: CASSEGQGTEAFF
V gene: TRBV30; J gene: TRBJ1-3; D gene: TRBD1; clone size: NA; CDR3 DNA: TGTGCCTCCGACAGGGGAGACCGAAACACCATATATTTT; CDR3 protein: CASDRGDRNTIYF
V gene: TRBV19; J gene: TRBJ1-1; D gene: NA; clone size: NA; CDR3 DNA: TGTGCCAGTATTTACGGGACTGGGGCTTTCTTT; CDR3 protein: CASIYGTGAFF
V gene: TRBV7-2; J gene: TRBJ2-7; D gene: NA; clone size: NA; CDR3 DNA: TGTGCCAGCAGCTGGGACCGGGCCCGCGAGCAGTACTTC; CDR3 protein: CASSWDRAREQYF
V gene: TRBV20-1; J gene: TRBJ1-4; D gene: NA; clone size: once; CDR3 DNA: TGCAGTGCTAGGGTGCGTGAAAAACTGTTTTTT; CDR3 protein: CSARVREKLFF
V gene: TRBV5-5; J gene: TRBJ2-3; D gene: TRBD2; clone size: NA; CDR3 DNA: TGTGCCAGCAGCCCTAGCGGGACGACAGATACGCAGTATTTT; CDR3 protein: CASSPSGTTDTQYF
V gene: TRBV13; J gene: TRBJ1-3; D gene: TRBD1; clone size: NA; CDR3 DNA: TGTGCCAGCAGCCTTGGACAGGGGAGGAACACCATATATTTT; CDR3 protein: CASSLGQGRNTIYF